The TCR beta chain described here comes from a study of blood T cell repertoires in COVID-19. The overall study: Samples taken during acute and convalescent COVID-19 were collected in the United States, Italy and Spain. PBMCs, B-cell-depleted T cells, or T cells were the source of the cDNA or gDNA that made up the material.

Per the original methods: Amplification with reference gene primers provided the estimates of nucleated cell counts. Measured with immunoSEQ multiplex PCR; TCRdb has only the in-frame clones, and not every one. V and J calls and clone size are given by that table; D and trimming were obtained from the DNA. This table has hundreds of thousands of clones, 70% to 90% appearing once. Material: peripheral blood. The sequence derives from a woman aged 40 to 50 who had recovered from COVID-19.

CDR3 in amino acids: CAIIPDGVTEAFF. In DNA, the CDR3 is TGTGCCATCATCCCGGACGGGGTCACTGAAGCTTTCTTT. The chain uses TRBV10-3 and TRBJ1-1; D remains unclear. V gave up 7 bases and J gave up 4 bases, with 13 bases separating them. The CDR3 is made up of 13 amino acids. Per germline, CDR1 ENHRY and CDR2 SYGVKD.